The 32 T cell receptor beta chains presented below share a single source sample, sequenced in a study of T cells in Graves' hyperthyroidism and ophthalmopathy (dated by TCRdb to the late 2010s). Receptor libraries were prepared by multiplex PCR. Sequenced on an Illumina HiSeq 2000. The TCR beta CDR3 regions were amplified from RNA transcripts. For the first round of RT-PCR on the TCR CDR3, the HTBI primer set was used together with the Qiagen OneStep RT-PCR kit. The raw public reads went through TCRdb reprocessing: fastp at Q25, MiXCR clone calling, in-frame beta chains kept. Identical CDR3 protein sequences are pooled into one entry, listed with their most common genes and DNA. The sample table lists a few hundred thousand distinct CDR3 sequences, about 20% of them with a count of one. Around 54% of the sample is in the top ten clones. The sequenced sample consisted of blood. These receptor sequences come from a woman between 50 and 59 years old with Graves' hyperthyroidism.

This chain links TRBV27 with TRBJ2-7, with 9 bases matching TRBD1. CDR3 size: 15 residues. CDR1 and CDR2 from the germline V gene are MNHEY and SMNVEV (reference sequence). V dropped 4 bases and J dropped 0; count of bases not matched to a gene: 4. The CDR3 nucleotides read TGTGCCAGCAGTTACCAGACAGGGGGCTCCTACGAGCAGTACTTC. Translated, it gives CASSYQTGGSYEQYF.

This clonotype showed up many times. V gene TRBV12-3 or TRBV12-4 combines with J gene TRBJ2-5; 8 nucleotides line up with TRBD2. J was trimmed by 4 bases and V by 4 bases; bases with no gene match: 11. This CDR3 comprises 16 residues. CDR3 DNA sequence: TGTGCCAGCAGTTCCAGGGACGGGGGGGTAGGAGAGACCCAGTACTTC. It yields the protein CASSSRDGGVGETQYF.

This clonotype was counted at least ten times. The chain employs TRBV18 and TRBJ1-1; D gene unclear. Germline values: CDR1 KGHSH, CDR2 LQKENI. V shed 6 bases and J shed 3 bases, with 11 bases lying between them. CDR3 length: 13 residues. The DNA of the CDR3 is TGTGCCAGCTCGATTCGGGTGGACACTGAAGCTTTCTTT. Translating it yields CASSIRVDTEAFF.

The rearrangement links TRBV6-1 to TRBJ2-1; either TRBD1 or TRBD2 may supply D (5 bases each). Germline lookup yields CDR1 MNHNS and CDR2 SASEGT. V was clipped by 3 bases and J by 7 bases, with 10 bases between them. The CDR3 runs to 13 residues. CDR3 DNA: TGTGCCAGCAGTGACCCGGGGCAGAATGAGCAGTTCTTC. Translation: CASSDPGQNEQFF.

This clonotype was recorded only once. V usage is TRBV19 and J usage is TRBJ1-5; no clear D. The CDR3 totals 16 residues. Per the germline V gene, CDR1 is LNHDA and CDR2 is SQIVND (reference sequence). Trimming took 3 bases from V and 9 from J, leaving 21 bases between them. The chain's CDR3 is CASSILFTIAGRPQHF. In DNA, the CDR3 is TGTGCCAGTAGTATTCTCTTTACTATTGCAGGTCGGCCCCAGCATTTT.

Comments on this clonotype: This may arise from a read error, as a much more abundant clone is one base away. The CDR3 DNA follows: TGTGCCTGCAGCTTAGGCAGGGGGCAAGGCTATGGCTACACCTTC. It translates to CACSLGRGQGYGYTF. The chain has TRBV11-2 and TRBJ1-2; 8 positions match TRBD1. This CDR3 spans 15 amino acids. Germline CDR1 SGHAT, CDR2 FQNNGV.

Here the CDR3 reads CASTPFGSLGEKLFF. DNA for the CDR3: TGTGCCAGCACACCATTCGGGTCTCTTGGTGAAAAACTGTTTTTT. The V and J genes are TRBV7-9 and TRBJ1-4, with D unclear. From germline, CDR1 is SEHNR and CDR2 FQNEAQ (reference sequence). Trimming left V 7 bases short and J 7 bases short, with 19 bases between. The CDR3 is 15 residues long.

This clonotype has more than one count but fewer than ten. The V and J genes are TRBV12-3 or TRBV12-4 and TRBJ1-3; possibly TRBD1 for D (6 bases). V gave up 6 bases and J gave up 0 bases, with 12 bases separating them. CDR3 length: 15 residues. The CDR3, as DNA: TGTGCCAGCAGCCCTACAGGGCGCTCTGGAAACACCATATATTTT. This codes for CASSPTGRSGNTIYF.

This clonotype was recorded at least ten times. The chain couples TRBV3-1 to TRBJ2-5; no definite D call. This CDR3 spans 14 amino acids. Germline-derived CDR1 and CDR2 are LGHDT and YNNKEL (reference sequence). With 8 bases removed from V and 5 bases from J, the gap between germline ends came to 18 bases. The CDR3 sequence is CASAKGQQMETQYF. The DNA of the CDR3 is TGTGCCAGCGCGAAAGGGCAACAGATGGAGACCCAGTACTTC.

This clonotype was recorded many times. The chain recombines TRBV3-1 with TRBJ1-1, with D perhaps matching TRBD1 (5 bases). The CDR3 is 14 residues long. Trimming pared 3 bases from V and 4 bases from J, leaving 12 bases between. Germline CDR1 and CDR2: LGHDT and YNNKEL (reference sequence). CDR3 DNA: TGTGCCAGCAGCCAGCAGGGTCTTCGCACTGAAGCTTTCTTT. Residues: CASSQQGLRTEAFF.

This clonotype was picked up a small number of times. The genes are TRBV4-1 and TRBJ2-7; D is perhaps TRBD1 or TRBD2 (8 bases each). Looked up from germline, CDR1 is MGHRA and CDR2 is YSYEKL. The CDR3 is 18 amino acids. Trimming cost V 1 base and J 4 bases, with 23 bases left between them. The CDR3 protein is CASSQAYEGTGLAYEQYF. In nucleotides, the CDR3 is TGCGCCAGCAGCCAAGCCTACGAGGGGACAGGACTAGCTTACGAGCAGTACTTC.

This clonotype was detected many times. The gene calls are TRBV7-8 and TRBJ1-1; 11 bases match TRBD1. Germline V gene lookup returns CDR1 SGHVS and CDR2 FQNEAQ. The junction had 5 bases not matched to a gene; V was cut back by 5 bases and J by 6 bases. The CDR3 is 14 amino acids. The chain's CDR3 is CASSNPGQGAEAFF. In DNA form, the CDR3 reads TGTGCCAGCAGCAACCCGGGACAGGGGGCTGAAGCTTTCTTT. The variable domain in full, completed from reference TRBV7-8 and TRBJ1-1, reads GAGVSQSPRYKVAKRGQDVALRCDPISGHVSLFWYQQALGQGPEFLTYFQNEAQLDKSGLPSDRFFAERPEGSVSTLKIQRTQQEDSAVYLCASSNPGQGAEAFFGQGTRLTVV.

This rearrangement joins TRBV24-1 to TRBJ2-7; 10 bases are shared with TRBD2. Germline lookup yields CDR1 KGHDR and CDR2 SFDVKD. The ends lost 0 bases at V and 4 bases at J; junction bases unmatched: 5. CDR3 length: 16 amino acids. In DNA, the CDR3 is TGTGCCACCAGTGATTTGTCGGCTAGCGGGAGTTACGAGCAGTACTTC. Protein sequence: CATSDLSASGSYEQYF.

Written as DNA, the CDR3 is TGTGCCAGCAGCCAAGTGATGGGGGGGGAGCAGTACTTC. Translated, it gives CASSQVMGGEQYF. V gene TRBV14 combines with J gene TRBJ2-7, with TRBD2 matching 7 bases. CDR1 and CDR2 from the germline V gene are SGHDN and FVKESK. This CDR3 is built from 13 residues. Germline trimming cut 1 base from V and 7 bases from J; bases unmatched to any gene: 4.

This clonotype was counted at least ten times. The V gene is TRBV7-2, the J gene TRBJ2-3; D unresolved. The germline V gene has CDR1 SGHTA and CDR2 FQGNSA. The CDR3 length is 12 residues. V was clipped by 6 bases and J by 6 bases, with 10 bases between them. The CDR3 DNA reads as TGTGCCAGCAGTCGAGGCCCCGATACGCAGTATTTT. It translates to CASSRGPDTQYF.

The gene calls are TRBV13 and TRBJ2-5; 12 positions agree with TRBD1. The CDR3 runs to 15 residues. V shed 4 bases and J 7 bases; nucleotides not matched to a gene: 7. Looked up from germline, CDR1 is PRHDT and CDR2 is FYEKMQ (reference sequence). CDR3 protein: CASSSGTGGKGTQYF. CDR3 nucleotides: TGTGCCAGCAGCTCCGGGACAGGGGGCAAGGGGACCCAGTACTTC.

This chain connects TRBV5-1 to TRBJ1-1; TRBD1 aligns across 7 bases. Germline V CDR1 and CDR2: SGHRS, YFSETQ. This CDR3 has 14 residues. V lost 3 bases, J lost 3 bases, and 5 bases stayed unmatched. CDR3 in DNA: TGCGCCAGCAGCTCAGGGACAGTTTACACTGAAGCTTTCTTT. Translation gives CASSSGTVYTEAFF.

The V and J genes are TRBV5-1 and TRBJ2-1, with 13 nucleotides matching TRBD2. The J segment lost 10 bases and the V segment lost 0 bases, leaving 4 bases of the junction unmatched. CDR3 length: 15 residues. The germline gives CDR1 SGHRS, CDR2 YFSETQ. The CDR3 here is CASSLEGLAGSEQFF. The CDR3 coding sequence is TGCGCCAGCAGCTTGGAGGGACTAGCGGGGAGCGAGCAGTTCTTC.

At least ten counts were recorded for this clonotype. The rearrangement joins TRBV30 to TRBJ1-1; D unclear. The V end was cut by 1 base, the J end by 0 bases, with 9 bases between. Germline V gene sequence: CDR1 GTSNPN, CDR2 SVGIG (reference sequence). This CDR3 has 14 residues. The CDR3 sequence is CAWSDWQMNTEAFF. The CDR3 DNA sequence: TGTGCCTGGAGTGACTGGCAGATGAACACTGAAGCTTTCTTT. The entire variable domain, with the rest obtained from reference TRBV30 and TRBJ1-1, is as follows: SQTIHQWPATLVQPVGSPLSLECTVEGTSNPNLYWYRQAAGRGLQLLFYSVGIGQISSEVPQNLSASRPQDRQFILSSKKLLLSDSGFYLCAWSDWQMNTEAFFGQGTRLTVV.

The sample holds a few counts of this clonotype. The chain couples TRBV6-5 to TRBJ2-2; D may be TRBD1 (5 bases). V lost 0 bases, J lost 1 base, and 15 bases lay in between. Germline assignment: CDR1 MNHEY and CDR2 SVGAGI. This CDR3 spans 18 amino acids. CDR3 in DNA: TGTGCCAGCAGTTACTCGAGTGGACAAGAAGTGAACACCGGGGAGCTGTTTTTT. The encoded protein is CASSYSSGQEVNTGELFF.

This clonotype was detected many times. The chain couples TRBV7-9 to TRBJ2-1, with D perhaps matching TRBD1 (5 bases). The CDR3 sequence is 14 residues long. Germline CDR1 and CDR2: SEHNR and FQNEAQ (reference sequence). Trimming pared 10 bases from V and 7 bases from J, leaving 20 bases between. The CDR3 nucleotides are TGTGCCACCGCGACGAGTGTTGGGGCAAATGAGCAGTTCTTC. It yields the protein CATATSVGANEQFF.

The CDR3 sequence: CASRPGLQETQYF. As DNA, the CDR3 is TGTGCCAGTCGTCCGGGACTTCAAGAGACCCAGTACTTC. This rearrangement joins TRBV2 to TRBJ2-5; weak D call: TRBD2 (6 bases). The germline V gene encodes CDR1 SNHLY and CDR2 FYNNEI. The CDR3 is made up of 13 amino acids. V was pared by 9 bases and J by 2 bases, with 13 bases between.

The V call is TRBV12-3 or TRBV12-4, the J call TRBJ1-1, with 9 nucleotides matching TRBD1. J was trimmed by 6 bases and V by 5 bases; bases with no gene match: 7. The CDR3 extends over 14 amino acids. The CDR3 DNA follows: TGTGCCAGCAGTCGTACAGGGGGCCGGGCTGAAGCTTTCTTT. Its translation: CASSRTGGRAEAFF.

This rearrangement joins TRBV12-3 or TRBV12-4 to TRBJ2-1; 12 bases fit TRBD2. This CDR3 is 21 amino acids long. Trimming at V came to 1 base and at J to 0 bases, leaving 13 bases not matched to a gene. CDR3 sequence (DNA): TGTGCCAGCAGTTTAGGGGCCCTAGCGGGGGGGGCCCTGAGCTCCTACAATGAGCAGTTCTTC. Residues: CASSLGALAGGALSSYNEQFF.

The sample holds many counts of this clonotype. The V and J genes are TRBV6-1 and TRBJ2-7; tentative D call: TRBD1 (6 bases). This CDR3 region has 12 residues. Germline V CDR1 and CDR2: MNHNS, SASEGT. Trimming left V 5 bases short and J 5 bases short, with 10 bases between. The CDR3 protein is CASSFTGNEQYF. CDR3 bases: TGTGCCAGCAGTTTTACAGGGAACGAGCAGTACTTC.

This clonotype has a handful of counts. V is TRBV3-1 and J is TRBJ2-1, with TRBD1 identical over 7 bases. This CDR3 region has 13 residues. V lost 11 bases and J lost 9; bases outside the gene matches: 13. CDR1 and CDR2 from the germline V gene are LGHDT and YNNKEL (reference sequence). The CDR3 spells CASSRQGIAEQFF. CDR3 nucleotides: TGTGCCTCATCTCGACAGGGCATTGCTGAGCAGTTCTTC.

This clonotype was detected only a few times. The chain links TRBV10-3 to TRBJ2-1; 9 bases match TRBD2. This CDR3 comprises 15 residues. Germline V CDR1 and CDR2: ENHRY, SYGVKD. V gave up 6 bases and J gave up 0 bases; unmatched junction bases: 3. CDR3 in DNA: TGTGCCATCAGCACTAGCGGGTACTCCTACAATGAGCAGTTCTTC. Its protein is CAISTSGYSYNEQFF.

This clonotype has at least ten counts. V is TRBV11-2 and J is TRBJ2-7; a weak D match, TRBD1 (5 bases). Trimming stripped 6 bases from V and 3 bases from J, with 12 bases between. The length of the CDR3 is 13 residues. Germline CDR1 SGHAT, CDR2 FQNNGV. CDR3 residues: CASRNLGVYEQYF. CDR3 DNA sequence: TGTGCCAGCAGGAACCTAGGGGTCTACGAGCAGTACTTC.

The sample holds many counts of this clonotype. The chain is built from TRBV28 and TRBJ2-3, with 8 bases fitting TRBD2. CDR1 and CDR2 from the germline V gene are MDHEN and SYDVKM. With 3 bases clipped from V and 1 base from J, the junction kept 21 bases outside the gene matches. CDR3 length equals 21 residues. The CDR3 sequence: CASSFYPGGPGGGVGTDTQYF. The CDR3 nucleotides read TGTGCCAGCAGTTTTTATCCGGGAGGGCCGGGGGGTGGTGTCGGCACAGATACGCAGTATTTT.

The chain combines TRBV28 with TRBJ1-2; D is undetermined. The CDR3 spans 12 residues. CDR1 and CDR2 from the germline V gene are MDHEN and SYDVKM. Trimming removed 8 bases from V and 1 base from J, with 8 bases in between. The DNA for the CDR3 is TGTGCCAGCTACGACCGTAACTATGGCTACACCTTC. Translating it yields CASYDRNYGYTF.

This clonotype has only a few counts. The V and J genes are TRBV7-3 and TRBJ2-1, with 13 bases identical to TRBD2. V lost 4 bases to trimming and J lost 14 bases; unmatched junction nucleotides: 8. The CDR3 covers 14 residues. Germline V gene lookup returns CDR1 SGHTA and CDR2 FQGTGA. The CDR3 spells CASSSLNGLAGEFF. The CDR3 nucleotides read TGTGCCAGCAGCTCCCTAAACGGACTAGCGGGGGAGTTCTTC.

This clonotype was observed at least ten times. The V call is TRBV2, the J call TRBJ2-3; TRBD1 is a possible D gene (5 bases). The CDR3 extends over 15 amino acids. Germline V gene data show CDR1 as SNHLY and CDR2 as FYNNEI. V was shortened by 6 bases and J by 2 bases, with 15 bases between the two germline ends. CDR3 sequence reads: CASSSDRSFTDTQYF. For the CDR3, the DNA is TGTGCCAGCAGCTCAGACAGATCCTTCACAGATACGCAGTATTTT.